One and the same sample provided the 22 T cell receptor beta chains below, sequenced in a study of CXCR3-negative and CXCR3-positive naive CD8 T cells (dated by TCRdb to the late 2010s). The research as a whole found: TRB CDR3s from CXCR3-positive naive cells showed higher hydrophobicity (lower Kidera factor 4), lower energy, and higher strength and volume indices than CXCR3-negative naive cells.

Sequencing was carried out with a NextSeq 550. The Human TCR Profiling Kit (MiLaboratory) was used to prepare UMI-labeled 5' RACE TRB cDNA libraries. TCRdb reprocessed the reads, and each CDR3 protein sequence is entered once, without DNA. The sample table gives 150,000 to 180,000 distinct CDR3 sequences. The top ten hold approximately 0.46% of the sample. Their antigens remain unidentified. Sequencing used naive CXCR3+ CD8+ T cells from blood. The sample's cell subset or site label is to be understood as: CD45RO-CCR7+CD27+CD95- naive CD8+ T cells expressing CXCR3 (TNR3+). Receptors were obtained from a human donor in good health. Some clones in this sample may be carry-over from other donors' samples.

The V and J genes are TRBV12-3 or TRBV12-4 and TRBJ1-2. This CDR3 region has 11 residues. CDR3 sequence: CASSLSNGYTF.

The V gene is TRBV13, the J gene TRBJ2-1; the D call of TRBD1 rests on TCRdb alone, since no DNA is present to check it. CDR3 length: 14 residues. CDR1 is PRHDT and CDR2 is FYEKMQ in the germline V gene (reference sequence). CDR3 sequence reads: CASSPSVGGAEQFF. Complete variable domain (other parts from reference TRBV13 and TRBJ2-1): AAGVIQSPRHLIKEKRETATLKCYPIPRHDTVYWYQQGPGQDPQFLISFYEKMQSDKGSIPDRFSAQQFSDYHSELNMSSLELGDSALYFCASSPSVGGAEQFFGPGTRLTVL.

This chain connects TRBV10-3 to TRBJ1-1; TCRdb indicates TRBD1, and absent DNA this call remains unverified. Germline CDR1 is ENHRY and CDR2 is SYGVKD. The CDR3 is made up of 13 amino acids. The CDR3 sequence is CAIGGQGNTEAFF.

The J gene is TRBJ2-5, the V gene TRBV19; TCRdb picks TRBD1, but there is no DNA to check that call. This CDR3 is 13 amino acids long. Germline CDR1 and CDR2: LNHDA and SQIVND (reference sequence). The CDR3 loop is CASSIASTGAQYF.

The J gene is TRBJ2-7, the V gene TRBV28; TCRdb selects TRBD2, and the lack of DNA leaves this call unchecked. From germline, CDR1 is MDHEN and CDR2 SYDVKM. The CDR3 is 13 residues long. CDR3 in amino acids: CASSPGEDYEQYF.

The V gene is TRBV4-1, the J gene TRBJ1-5. This CDR3 region has 16 residues. Germline assignment: CDR1 MGHRA and CDR2 YSYEKL. CDR3 in amino acids: CASSQDFAVSNQPQHF.

This chain connects TRBV13 to TRBJ1-1; no DNA is available, so the TRBD1 call from TCRdb remains unchecked. The CDR3 runs to 17 residues. Germline V gives CDR1 PRHDT, CDR2 FYEKMQ (reference sequence). The chain's CDR3 is CASSLLEDSALRDEAFF.

The chain recombines TRBV28 with TRBJ2-5; without DNA, the TCRdb call of TRBD1 cannot be checked. The CDR3 sequence is 15 residues long. Per germline, CDR1 MDHEN and CDR2 SYDVKM. Here the CDR3 reads CASSPGQSRVGTQYF.

The chain links TRBV9 to TRBJ2-2; without DNA, the TCRdb call of TRBD2 cannot be checked. Germline V CDR1 and CDR2: SGDLS, YYNGEE. The CDR3 length is 16 residues. The CDR3: CASSVPSGGGTGELFF.

The chain combines TRBV7-8 with TRBJ2-1. This CDR3 spans 15 amino acids. Per germline, CDR1 SGHVS and CDR2 FQNEAQ. This CDR3 reads CASSLVMRFYNEQFF. The entire variable domain, with the rest obtained from reference TRBV7-8 and TRBJ2-1, is as follows: GAGVSQSPRYKVAKRGQDVALRCDPISGHVSLFWYQQALGQGPEFLTYFQNEAQLDKSGLPSDRFFAERPEGSVSTLKIQRTQQEDSAVYLCASSLVMRFYNEQFFGPGTRLTVL.

The V call is TRBV27, the J call TRBJ2-7. CDR1 and CDR2 (germline): MNHEY, SMNVEV (reference sequence). This CDR3 has 13 residues. The chain's CDR3 is CASSPQSAYEQYF.

The genes are TRBV6-6 and TRBJ1-4; no DNA is available, so the TRBD1 call from TCRdb remains unchecked. This CDR3 spans 14 amino acids. Germline CDR1 MNHNY, CDR2 SVGAGI (reference sequence). The CDR3 is CASKNGGRVEKLFF.

V and J are TRBV28 and TRBJ2-2; TCRdb returns TRBD2, unconfirmable since there is no DNA. Germline values: CDR1 MDHEN, CDR2 SYDVKM. The CDR3 totals 17 residues. CDR3: CASSLTGTAGNTGELFF.

The chain carries TRBV10-3 and TRBJ2-3; TCRdb names TRBD1, which stays unverified in the absence of DNA. The length of the CDR3 is 17 residues. Looked up from germline, CDR1 is ENHRY and CDR2 is SYGVKD. This chain's CDR3 is CAISELLKDTSTDTQYF.

V gene TRBV12-3 or TRBV12-4 combines with J gene TRBJ2-5; the TCRdb call, TRBD1, lacks DNA for checking. The CDR3 has 18 amino acids. Here the CDR3 reads CASSYFRQGRINRETQYF.

This chain links TRBV7-9 with TRBJ2-7; TCRdb selects TRBD2, and the lack of DNA leaves this call unchecked. The CDR3 sequence is 16 residues long. Germline V gene sequence: CDR1 SEHNR, CDR2 FQNEAQ (reference sequence). The CDR3 is CASSLGTGTSSYEQYF.

The chain is built from TRBV11-3 and TRBJ2-7; TCRdb gives TRBD1 as the D gene, but with no DNA this cannot be confirmed. In germline, CDR1 is SGHNT, CDR2 YENEEA. The CDR3 is 15 amino acids. Here the CDR3 reads CASSLGPGQGYEQYF.

This rearrangement joins TRBV20-1 to TRBJ2-7. Germline lookup yields CDR1 DFQATT and CDR2 SNEGSKA (reference sequence). The CDR3 runs 14 residues. The CDR3: CSASWKEASYEQYF.

The J gene is TRBJ1-5, the V gene TRBV4-1; TCRdb calls TRBD1, which cannot be checked without DNA. The CDR3 consists of 17 residues. Germline V gene data show CDR1 as MGHRA and CDR2 as YSYEKL. CDR3 amino acids: CASSQVSARGYNQPQHF.

This chain links TRBV12-3 or TRBV12-4 with TRBJ1-2; TCRdb's D call of TRBD1 is untestable without DNA. This CDR3 contains 14 residues. The CDR3 protein is CASLSLDRVDGYTF.

The chain couples TRBV29-1 to TRBJ2-3; as DNA is missing, the TRBD2 call by TCRdb cannot be tested. The CDR3 is 17 amino acids. Germline V lookup: CDR1 SQVTM, CDR2 ANQGSEA. CDR3 in amino acids: CSVVLLGAGAPTDTQYF.

The V and J genes are TRBV25-1 and TRBJ1-1. Germline V gene data show CDR1 as MGHDK and CDR2 as SYGVNS. CDR3 length equals 13 residues. This chain's CDR3 is CASSDRQFREAFF.